This T cell receptor beta chain is drawn from a study of cytomegalovirus exposure and HLA in healthy donors (dated by TCRdb to 2016 to 2017). Broadly, across the study: An earlier analysis of several hundred of the donors reported around 280 Gb of sequence data and around 120 million unique TCR beta sequences obtained from around 190 million T cells. An early release that covered roughly 600 HLA-typed donors contained approximately 290 gigabases of sequencing data and around 85 million unique TCR sequences. To decide whether each TCR beta V gene segment behaved as functional or pseudogenic, an earlier analysis of some 600 of the donors relied on high-throughput TCR beta sequencing. Among the approximately 400 genotyped donors, about 83% belonged to the genetic ancestry cluster associated with self-reported Caucasian donors. Genome-wide SNP genotypes for about three fifths of the 666 donors were used in a later genetic analysis, which treated that subset as a discovery cohort. Across roughly 420 genotyped donors of the cohort, an average of approximately 200,000 unique TCR beta nucleotide sequences per donor were sequenced, and around 20% of those sequences were non-productive. All discovery cohort repertoires had been generated on a single sequencing platform. HLA typing included class I and class II loci at four-digit resolution. Typing coverage differed by locus: A, B, C, DRB1 and DQB1 were typed in about 620-630 donors, DQA1 in approximately 520, DPA1 in some 600, and DPB1 in 450 to 480. Along with the approximately 700-subject first cohort, a separate validation cohort of some 130 different subjects was used. Because of strong linkage in the cohort, a few DR-DQ haplotypes were treated as single units for association and clustering. To study patterns of TCR occurrence, a later analysis re-analyzed previously published TCR beta repertoires from around 660 donors and added high-resolution HLA genotyping. Donor age, sex, ethnicity and CMV serostatus were compiled alongside the repertoire data. The study aimed to test whether signatures of past pathogen exposure could be identified by cataloging public T cell receptors. In the later analysis, no new phenotypic data were used to find candidate immune exposures; instead, reliance was placed on TCR beta sequences and their occurrence across donors. The study used immunosequencing to profile the T cell repertoires of approximately 690 subjects and linked those repertoires to cytomegalovirus serostatus. The study combined high-throughput TCR immunosequencing, statistical association of individual TCRs with disease status, and machine learning to predict cytomegalovirus infection status.

In total, more than 500 healthy bone marrow donors made up the cohort. At the time of sampling, every cohort member was nominally healthy, though immune exposures that went unrecorded were likely present. The donor tested CMV seronegative, placing the donor among the roughly 400 seronegative members of the cohort. Each donor provided a peripheral blood sample, and peripheral blood mononuclear cells were used for TCR beta sequencing. Genomic DNA was extracted from the blood cell samples with the Qiagen DNeasy Blood Extraction Kit. Library preparation used the immunoSEQ multiplex PCR assay. For the multiplex PCR, a mixture combining 60 forward primers for TCR Vbeta segments and 13 reverse primers for TCR Jbeta segments was used. The CDR3 region of rearranged TCR beta genes was amplified from genomic DNA by a multiplex PCR assay. The Illumina HiSeq System was used to sequence the amplified TCR beta libraries as 87-base-pair reads. The study's own analysis went as follows. A later analysis counted approximately 74 million unique TCR beta chains across the approximately 700 repertoires, and roughly 11 million of these chains were shared by at least two donors. To remove PCR and sequencing errors, raw reads were error-corrected and collapsed into unique sequences using a nearest-neighbor algorithm that merged closely related sequences. Alignment of CDR3 sequences to IMGT reference sequences was used to assign V, D and J gene segments. For a sequence to be retained, a match of at least six nucleotides to both a V gene segment and a J gene segment was required. A rearrangement was called productive if the CDR3 had no stop codons and remained in frame with V and J, and every other rearrangement was called non-productive. CDR3 was defined according to IMGT convention as the region running from the second conserved V-encoded cysteine to the conserved J-encoded phenylalanine. The earlier analysis of a few hundred of the donors excluded sequences that lacked an unambiguous match to a single V gene segment. An earlier analysis of 550 to 650 of the donors classified V segments as functional when productive rearrangements were above 56.7% and as segregating when the standard deviation between donors was above 5%. A statistical classification framework was built for diagnosing cytomegalovirus status from the catalog of TCR beta chain sequences. V and J gene assignment, in a later analysis, came from comparing TCR nucleotide sequences with IMGT/GENE-DB human TR gene sequences. A later analysis assigned CDR3 sequences and most-parsimonious VDJ recombination scenarios with the TCRdist pipeline. In a later analysis, every TCR beta chain was defined by the combination of its CDR3 amino acid sequence and its V-gene family, and reads without a unique V-gene family were dropped. In a later analysis, 500 to 650 highly shared, low-generation-probability nucleotide sequences were removed to address suspected cross-contamination and a sequencing artifact. In a later analysis, a clonal expansion index for each public chain was calculated from normalized within-repertoire ranks of inferred template counts. A later analysis computed generation probabilities with a VDJ recombination model fitted to out-of-frame rearrangements, and checked the results against IGoR. Hypergeometric tests were used in a later analysis to score TCR-TCR, TCR-HLA and TCR-CMV co-occurrence, with a repertoire-size bias correction applied to the TCR pairs. A later analysis estimated false discovery rates by permuting HLA or CMV assignments 20 times. A later analysis grouped co-occurring TCRs with DBSCAN, adding TCRdist sequence similarity when clustering within HLA-allele-positive subsets. Repertoires with fewer than 30,000 or more than 120,000 public chains were left out of co-occurrence clustering, as were five repertoires with anomalous nucleotide sharing. In TCRdb, the immuneACCESS table is reduced to in-frame sequences with V and J assigned. These tables do not hold every clone; where another copy was compared, an unresolved V gene accounts for under half, and the others remain unexplained. V, J and clone size are those of that table, while D and trimming were read from the DNA. The sample includes 150,000 to 200,000 clones, with over 60% observed a single time. In total, the top ten clones hold more than 1.3% of the sample.

What the study reported, not specific to this receptor: Linkage disequilibrium might explain the correlated functional status among segregating V segments, but an unknown experimental factor could not be ruled out. At a false discovery rate of 0.05, a later analysis linked under 20,000 TCR beta sequences to specific HLA alleles. Some IMGT-functional V segments, including TRBV6-2 and TRBV6-3, could not be distinguished by the 87-base-pair reads and were therefore excluded. According to a later analysis, TCR association rates differed among HLA loci, with DRB1 alleles showing the most associated TCRs and HLA-C alleles showing the fewest. In vitro tests confirmed that a few of the cytomegalovirus-associated TCR beta chains recognize cytomegalovirus antigens. Because counts were too low, about 15 rarely observed V segments, including chromosome 9 orphons, were left out of the earlier analysis of several hundred of the donors. This cohort had only TCR beta chains sequenced, and the lack of alpha or paired-chain data limited which features could be detected. The authors suggested that the approach could potentially be extended to other disease states and immunological phenotypes. A later genetic analysis reported fewer N-insertions in productive TCRs among donors in an Asian-associated ancestry cluster than the roughly 700-donor mean. When HLA alleles, especially DR and DQ, strongly co-occurred, attributing TCR associations to individual alleles was difficult. The classifier was reported to diagnose cytomegalovirus status with high specificity and sensitivity in both the original cohort and the validation cohort. Most CMV-associated TCR beta chains appeared to be HLA-restricted in a later analysis, and the HLA associations seemed to be driven largely by CMV exposure. Compared with equally common non-associated chains, HLA-associated TCR beta chains in a later analysis were more clonally expanded and had lower generation probabilities. V-gene and J-gene trimming of TCR beta chains was associated with a missense DCLRE1C variant in a later genetic analysis, and the association was replicated in an independent cohort. Immune exposure information for the cohort was limited to CMV serostatus. An earlier analysis of approximately 590 of the donors showed that most TCR beta V segments appeared in productive rearrangements either about 87% or about 30% of the time, which broadly matched IMGT annotations. A cluster of highly shared sequence variants was judged likely to be a technical artifact of the sequencing pipeline. The presence/absence analyses assumed that sequencing depth was roughly uniform across donors, and that assumption may not be true. HLA typing was unavailable for some donors at each locus, so association tests used only the typed subset. A further reported finding was that TCR beta sequences accurately predicted the HLA-A and HLA-B alleles for most subjects in the first cohort. While some public TCRs were present in many individuals, most TCR sequences turned up only very rarely across donors. In a later analysis, several top co-occurrence clusters were reported to appear linked to parvovirus B19, influenza, CMV and Epstein-Barr virus. In the study, 150 to 200 TCR beta chains were listed as associated with cytomegalovirus.

For this clone: Its antigen is not yet known. The record has no base qualities; no much larger clone is one base away.

From the cysteine through the phenylalanine, the CDR3 covers 14 amino acids. The only DNA kept is the CDR3, 42 bases in frame from the first base. The V end loses 2 bases and the J end loses 2 bases, and a stretch of 10 bases separates them. CDR1 SNHLY and CDR2 FYNNEI are derived from the germline V gene. The receptor was derived from a girl aged 10 to 17 in good health and CMV-seronegative. Specimen: PBMCs. The chain is assembled from TRBV2 and TRBJ2-7, with a weak D call of TRBD1 (6 bases match). The encoded CDR3 is CASSEPDRTYEQYF. The DNA reads TGTGCCAGCAGTGAACCGGACAGAACCTACGAGCAGTACTTC.